The sequence of this TCR beta chain was determined in a study of cytomegalovirus exposure and HLA in healthy donors (dated 2017 in TCRdb). Notes on the research overall: In an earlier analysis of approximately 500 of the donors, approximately 300 Gb of sequence data and roughly 100 million unique TCR beta sequences from about 190 million T cells were reported. Approximately 310 gigabases of sequencing data and 70 million to 100 million unique TCR sequences were included in an early release covering several hundred HLA-typed donors. The genetic ancestry cluster associated with self-reported Caucasian donors included about four fifths of the 398 genotyped donors. The aim of the study was to test whether cataloging public T cell receptors could identify signatures of past pathogen exposure. Using immunosequencing, the study profiled T cell repertoires from about 610 subjects and related those repertoires to cytomegalovirus serostatus. Besides the first cohort of about 730 subjects, a separate validation cohort made up of roughly 120 different subjects was used. The study combined high-throughput TCR immunosequencing, statistical association of individual TCRs with disease status, and machine learning to predict cytomegalovirus infection status. A later analysis re-analyzed previously published TCR beta repertoires from 660 or so donors and added high-resolution HLA genotyping to study TCR occurrence patterns. Rather than using new phenotypic data, the later analysis identified candidate immune exposures from TCR beta sequences and from how often those sequences occurred across donors. An earlier analysis of approximately 640 of the donors applied high-throughput TCR beta sequencing to assess whether each TCR beta V gene segment acted as functional or pseudogenic. Alongside the repertoire data, information on donor age, sex, ethnicity and CMV serostatus was compiled. In a later genetic analysis, genome-wide SNP genotypes for about three fifths of the roughly 670 donors were used, and that subset was treated as a discovery cohort. Every repertoire in the discovery cohort had been generated on one and the same sequencing platform. HLA typing covered class I and class II loci at four-digit resolution. Typing coverage differed by locus: A, B, C, DRB1 and DQB1 were typed in roughly 629-630 donors, DQA1 in roughly 500, DPA1 in approximately 610, and DPB1 in 400 to 480. About five DR-DQ haplotypes were handled as single units for association and clustering, since linkage in the cohort was strong. Across some 400 genotyped donors of the cohort, an average of about 240,000 unique TCR beta nucleotide sequences per donor were sequenced, and 15% to 20% of those sequences were non-productive. Beyond this particular receptor, the publication reports: Presence/absence analyses assumed roughly uniform sequencing depth across donors, an assumption that may not hold. In vitro tests confirmed that a few of the cytomegalovirus-associated TCR beta chains recognize cytomegalovirus antigens. A group of highly shared sequence variants was considered likely to be a technical artifact of the sequencing pipeline. The authors suggested that the approach could potentially be generalized to other disease states and immunological phenotypes. In a later analysis, HLA-associated TCR beta chains were found to be more clonally expanded and to have lower generation probabilities than equally common non-associated chains. Compared with the roughly 720-donor mean, donors in an Asian-associated ancestry cluster had fewer N-insertions in productive TCRs, according to a later genetic analysis. This cohort had only TCR beta chains sequenced, and the lack of alpha or paired-chain data limited which features could be detected. A later analysis found that TCR association rates varied across HLA loci, with DRB1 alleles showing the most associated TCRs and HLA-C alleles the fewest. An association between a missense DCLRE1C variant and V-gene and J-gene trimming of TCR beta chains was found in a later genetic analysis and replicated in an independent cohort. A total of about 180 TCR beta chains were listed by the study as associated with cytomegalovirus. Cytomegalovirus status was reported to be diagnosed by the classifier with high specificity and sensitivity in both the original and validation cohorts. According to a later analysis, most CMV-associated TCR beta chains appeared to be HLA-restricted, and the HLA associations seemed to be driven largely by CMV exposure. Because counts were too low, 15 to 20 rarely observed V segments, including chromosome 9 orphons, were excluded from the earlier analysis of some 540 of the donors. Because HLA typing was unavailable for some donors at each locus, only the typed subset was used in association tests. Correlated functional status among segregating V segments might be attributable to linkage disequilibrium, but an unknown experimental factor could not be ruled out. A later analysis associated roughly 17,000 TCR beta sequences with specific HLA alleles at a false discovery rate of 0.05. Some IMGT-functional V segments, including TRBV6-2 and TRBV6-3, could not be distinguished by the 87-base-pair reads and were therefore excluded. Assigning TCR associations to individual alleles was difficult when HLA alleles, especially DR and DQ, strongly co-occurred. In an earlier analysis of about 600 of the donors, most TCR beta V segments appeared in productive rearrangements about 90% or about 30% of the time, broadly matching IMGT annotations. For the cohort, immune exposure information was limited to CMV serostatus. Most TCR sequences were observed very rarely across donors, whereas some public TCRs were present in many individuals. A further reported finding was that TCR beta sequences accurately predicted the HLA-A and HLA-B alleles for most subjects in the first cohort. Several of the top co-occurrence clusters appeared to be linked to parvovirus B19, influenza, CMV and Epstein-Barr virus, according to a later analysis.

This clone was found once. The specificity of this receptor is unknown. Base quality data are lacking; no much larger clone is found one base away. The library was obtained by the immunoSEQ multiplex PCR assay. A mixture of 60 forward primers for TCR Vbeta segments and 13 reverse primers for TCR Jbeta segments was used in the multiplex PCR. Amplification of the CDR3 region of rearranged TCR beta genes was performed with a multiplex PCR assay on genomic DNA. The Illumina HiSeq System was used to sequence the amplified TCR beta libraries as 87-base-pair reads. The study's own analysis went as follows. A later analysis tallied roughly 78 million unique TCR beta chains across the approximately 670 repertoires, and approximately 11 million of those chains were shared by two or more donors. A nearest-neighbor algorithm error-corrected the raw reads and collapsed the reads into unique sequences, merging closely related sequences to remove PCR and sequencing errors. CDR3 sequences were aligned to IMGT reference sequences to assign V, D and J gene segments. Each retained sequence needed at least a six-nucleotide match to both a V gene segment and a J gene segment. Rearrangements were called productive when the CDR3 lacked stop codons and stayed in frame with V and J; all others were non-productive. CDR3 was defined by IMGT convention, running from the second conserved V-encoded cysteine to the conserved J-encoded phenylalanine. Sequences without an unambiguous match to a single V gene segment were excluded from the earlier analysis of a few hundred of the donors. An earlier analysis of fewer than 750 of the donors called V segments functional above 56.7% productive rearrangements and segregating when the between-donor standard deviation exceeded 5%. To diagnose cytomegalovirus status from the catalog of TCR beta chain sequences, a statistical classification framework was built. V and J gene assignment, in a later analysis, came from comparing TCR nucleotide sequences with IMGT/GENE-DB human TR gene sequences. Using the TCRdist pipeline, a later analysis assigned CDR3 sequences along with most-parsimonious VDJ recombination scenarios. In a later analysis, every TCR beta chain was defined by the combination of its CDR3 amino acid sequence and its V-gene family, and reads without a unique V-gene family were dropped. To address suspected cross-contamination and a sequencing artifact, a later analysis removed several hundred highly shared, low-generation-probability nucleotide sequences. For each public chain, a later analysis derived a clonal expansion index from normalized ranks of inferred template counts within each repertoire. A later analysis computed generation probabilities with a VDJ recombination model fitted to out-of-frame rearrangements, and checked the results against IGoR. In a later analysis, hypergeometric tests were used to score TCR-TCR, TCR-HLA and TCR-CMV co-occurrence, with a repertoire-size bias correction applied to TCR pairs. A later analysis estimated false discovery rates by permuting HLA or CMV assignments 20 times. In a later analysis, co-occurring TCRs were grouped using DBSCAN, and TCRdist sequence similarity was added for clustering within HLA-allele-positive subsets. Repertoires with fewer than 30,000 or more than 120,000 public chains were left out of co-occurrence clustering, as were several repertoires with anomalous nucleotide sharing. As stored in TCRdb, this immuneACCESS dataset retains in-frame rearrangements with V and J assigned. A fraction of the clones does not appear; measured against another copy, unresolved V genes explain less than half of the discrepancy, and the remainder lacks a known reason. V and J calls and clone size are as listed in that table; D and trimming were resolved from the DNA. The sample records about 170,000 clones, more than 80% of which are singletons. The ten most abundant clones make up about 0.76% of the sample.

The cohort consisted of some 730 healthy bone marrow donors. At the time of sampling, every cohort member was nominally healthy, though immune exposures that went unrecorded were likely present. The donor was CMV seronegative and was included in the group of around 320 seronegative cohort members. Every donor gave a peripheral blood sample, and the peripheral blood mononuclear cells from that sample were used for TCR beta sequencing. Genomic DNA was extracted from the blood cell samples with the Qiagen DNeasy Blood Extraction Kit. V drops 0 bases and J drops 3 bases, leaving 13 bases in between. From its cysteine to its phenylalanine, the CDR3 spans 15 amino acids. The kept DNA is CDR3 alone, 45 bases in frame from the first base. Taken from the germline V gene, the CDR1 and CDR2 loops are SGHRS and YFSETQ.

Input material: PBMCs. This sequence was found in a woman between 18 and 29 years old in good health and CMV-seronegative. The chain couples TRBV5-1 to TRBJ2-7; the D region possibly corresponds to TRBD1 (5 bases align). The DNA sequence follows: TGCGCCAGCAGCTTGGCCGCCAGGGTGGGCTACGAGCAGTACTTC. Translation gives CASSLAARVGYEQYF.